One and the same sample provided the 17 T cell receptor beta chains below, sequenced in a study of T cell responses to AZD1222 COVID-19 vaccine (dated by TCRdb to the early 2020s). Libraries were made using the immunoSEQ multiplex PCR assay. The table was pulled from immuneACCESS by TCRdb, which kept in-frame rearrangements only. Such tables lose some clones; where checked, under half of the loss comes from unresolved V genes, and the rest has no known cause. The sample table records 150,000 or so clones; about 86% of these occur just once. The ten biggest clones cover 5.5% of the sample. Read against the paper, the sample's time point label means: baseline before first vaccination. The treatment or condition label corresponds to: meningococcal conjugate vaccine given as trial control. The material was peripheral blood, obtained on day 0 of MenACWY control vaccination. The receptors derive from an adult in good health.

As to this clone: A read error may explain this, as a much larger clone is one base away. The chain employs TRBV11-2 and TRBJ1-3; D is ambiguous. The CDR3 length is 13 residues. With 6 bases removed from V and 0 bases from J, the gap between germline ends came to 6 bases. Germline V gene sequence: CDR1 SGHAT, CDR2 FQNNGV. CDR3 DNA sequence: TGTGCCAGCAGGCTTCACTCTGGAAACACCATATATTTT. Protein: CASRLHSGNTIYF.

The chain has TRBV6-4 and TRBJ2-1; D ambiguous. The length of the CDR3 is 14 residues. Germline CDR1 MRHNA, CDR2 SNTAGT. The V and J ends lost 0 bases and 5 bases respectively, with 8 bases between them. CDR3 bases: TGTGCCAGCAGTGACTCCGGCAGACACAATGAGCAGTTCTTC. Residues: CASSDSGRHNEQFF.

As DNA, the CDR3 is TGTGCCAGCAGTCCCGCCAGTGGAAACACCATATATTTT. This encodes CASSPASGNTIYF. V usage is TRBV12-3 or TRBV12-4 and J usage is TRBJ1-3; D gene uncertain. V lost 5 bases to trimming and J lost 3 bases, with 8 bases between them. This CDR3 contains 13 residues.

The genes are TRBV7-3 and TRBJ2-1; D gene unclear. V was pared by 0 bases and J by 3 bases, with 9 bases between. Germline V gene lookup returns CDR1 SGHTA and CDR2 FQGTGA. This CDR3 is 15 amino acids long. CDR3 DNA sequence: TGTGCCAGCAGCTTAACTGAGAACATCTACAATGAGCAGTTCTTC. Amino acid sequence: CASSLTENIYNEQFF. Filled out from reference TRBV7-3 and TRBJ2-1, the complete variable domain reads GAGVSQTPSNKVTEKGKYVELRCDPISGHTALYWYRQSLGQGPEFLIYFQGTGAADDSGLPNDRFFAVRPEGSVSTLKIQRTERGDSAVYLCASSLTENIYNEQFFGPGTRLTVL.

This sequence joins TRBV18 and TRBJ1-1, with D perhaps matching TRBD1 (5 bases). The germline V gene has CDR1 KGHSH and CDR2 LQKENI. V lost 6 bases and J lost 1, with 9 bases in between. CDR3 size: 13 residues. CDR3 protein: CASSVDKNTEAFF. The CDR3 bases are TGTGCCAGCTCGGTGGACAAGAACACTGAAGCTTTCTTT.

This chain connects TRBV7-9 to TRBJ2-5; 7 bases fit TRBD1. The CDR3 extends over 14 amino acids. V lost 5 bases to trimming and J lost 5 bases; unmatched junction nucleotides: 8. Germline CDR1 is SEHNR and CDR2 is FQNEAQ (reference sequence). In DNA, the CDR3 is TGTGCCAGCAGCCCATCCGGGACAGTGGAGACCCAGTACTTC. It encodes CASSPSGTVETQYF.

This clone was picked up one time. This chain uses TRBV10-2 with TRBJ1-5; 10 nucleotides line up with TRBD1. The germline V gene encodes CDR1 WSHSY and CDR2 SAAADI. V lost 8 bases, J lost 1 base, and 2 bases stayed unmatched. The CDR3 loop spans 14 amino acids. The DNA of the CDR3 is TGCGCCAGCCAGGGACAGGGGAGCAATCAGCCCCAGCATTTT. Amino acids: CASQGQGSNQPQHF.

This clone occurred once. The rearrangement joins TRBV30 to TRBJ1-6; weak D call: TRBD1 (5 bases). From germline, CDR1 is GTSNPN and CDR2 SVGIG (reference sequence). V lost 4 bases and J 6 bases, leaving 22 bases between the germline ends. CDR3 length: 17 amino acids. Here the CDR3 DNA reads TGTGCCTGGACCCGCCGTCACGGGGGTGTCTCTAATTCACCCCTCCACTTT. This gives the protein CAWTRRHGGVSNSPLHF.

This chain connects TRBV28 to TRBJ1-2, with D possibly being TRBD1 (5 bases). CDR3 size: 14 residues. Germline V CDR1 and CDR2: MDHEN, SYDVKM. V lost 7 bases and J lost 7, with 19 bases in between. CDR3: CASTLPGERVGYTF. The CDR3 nucleotides are TGTGCCAGCACCTTACCGGGGGAGCGGGTTGGCTACACCTTC.

The chain combines TRBV11-2 with TRBJ2-1; 8 bases agree with TRBD2. Unmatched junction bases numbered 13, after V lost 5 bases and J lost 10 bases. Germline lookup yields CDR1 SGHAT and CDR2 FQNNGV. The length of the CDR3 is 15 residues. CDR3 sequence (DNA): TGTGCCAGCAGCCAAGCCTCCGTTAGCGGGGCCGAGCAGTTCTTC. This sequence encodes CASSQASVSGAEQFF.

This rearrangement joins TRBV3-1 (or the pseudogene TRBV3-2) to TRBJ2-3; D uncertain. CDR3 size: 13 residues. The V gene's germline CDR1 is LGHDT and CDR2 YNNKEL (reference sequence). Trimming stripped 1 base from V and 9 bases from J, with 11 bases between. CDR3 DNA: TGTGCCAGCAGCCAAGGATTGACCTTAACGCAGTATTTT. Its protein product is CASSQGLTLTQYF.

The chain has TRBV5-1 and TRBJ2-5, with D possibly TRBD1 on 5 matching bases. V was shortened by 0 bases and J by 2 bases, with 14 bases between the two germline ends. The V gene's germline CDR1 is SGHRS and CDR2 YFSETQ. CDR3 length equals 16 residues. The CDR3 protein is CASSLGSGLGQETQYF. CDR3 coding DNA: TGCGCCAGCAGCTTGGGTTCAGGGTTGGGGCAAGAGACCCAGTACTTC.

This rearrangement joins TRBV19 to TRBJ2-2; weak D call: TRBD1 (6 bases). CDR3 length: 15 residues. Germline-derived CDR1 and CDR2 are LNHDA and SQIVND (reference sequence). V lost 0 bases and J 6 bases, leaving 11 bases between the germline ends. The CDR3 loop reads CASSIDRGNPGELFF. The CDR3 coding sequence is TGTGCCAGTAGTATAGACAGGGGTAATCCCGGGGAGCTGTTTTTT.

The count of this clone is one. Other nucleotide sequences in the sample specify the same CDR3. The chain joins TRBV18 to TRBJ2-3, with 11 bases that match TRBD2. V was pared by 2 bases and J by 0 bases, with 1 base of the junction left unmatched. The CDR3 runs to 16 residues. Germline V lookup: CDR1 KGHSH, CDR2 LQKENI. CDR3 sequence (DNA): TGTGCCAGCTCACCAGGACTAGCGGGTAGCACAGATACGCAGTATTTT. Residues: CASSPGLAGSTDTQYF. The full variable domain, its missing parts supplied by reference TRBV18 and TRBJ2-3, is NAGVMQNPRHLVRRRGQEARLRCSPMKGHSHVYWYRQLPEEGLKFMVYLQKENIIDESGMPKERFSAEFPKEGPSILRIQQVVRGDSAAYFCASSPGLAGSTDTQYFGPGTRLTVL.

The chain links TRBV4-1 to TRBJ2-7; TRBD1 matches 9 bases. After removal of 3 bases from V and 6 bases from J, the junction contained 9 bases not matched to a gene. This CDR3 spans 15 amino acids. CDR1 MGHRA and CDR2 YSYEKL come from the germline V gene. The CDR3 here is CASSQWTGDRGEQYF. DNA of the CDR3: TGCGCCAGCAGCCAGTGGACAGGGGACCGGGGCGAGCAGTACTTC.

The V call is TRBV5-1, the J call TRBJ1-2; 7 nucleotides agree with TRBD1. V shed 5 bases and J 5 bases; nucleotides not matched to a gene: 9. The CDR3 has 14 residues. Germline V lookup: CDR1 SGHRS, CDR2 YFSETQ. This chain's CDR3 is CASREGAGKYGYTF. CDR3 nucleotide sequence: TGCGCCAGCAGAGAGGGGGCAGGGAAATATGGCTACACCTTC.

This clone was seen only once. The chain links TRBV24-1 to TRBJ2-1; perhaps TRBD1 as D (5 bases). Germline CDR1 and CDR2: KGHDR and SFDVKD. The CDR3 extends over 15 amino acids. V shed 3 bases and J shed 7 bases, with 15 bases lying between them. CDR3 DNA sequence: TGTGCCACCAGTGATCCCACCCAGGGAAAGAATGAGCAGTTCTTC. As protein: CATSDPTQGKNEQFF.